The 27 T cell receptor beta chains in this list originate from one sample, sequenced in a study of identical twins. TCRdb processed the 5' RACE reads anew with MiXCR; each CDR3 protein has one entry. The table lists some 440,000 distinct CDR3 sequences, 24% of them singletons. Separately, the same data were catalogued under a study of T cells expressing NK-cell markers.

Sequencing used CD4+ T cells sorted from blood. These receptor sequences come from a woman in her late teens or twenties in good health.

The chain employs TRBV20-1 and TRBJ2-1; TRBD2 matches at 7 bases. CDR1 DFQATT and CDR2 SNEGSKA come from the germline V gene (reference sequence). The CDR3 sequence is 16 residues long. V lost 0 bases, J lost 0 bases, and 5 bases stayed unmatched. CDR3 in amino acids: CSARDWGGSSYNEQFF. The CDR3 region has the DNA TGCAGTGCTAGAGATTGGGGGGGAAGCTCCTACAATGAGCAGTTCTTC.

The chain uses TRBV7-9 and TRBJ1-1; D is uncertain. With 7 bases removed from V and 8 bases from J, the gap between germline ends came to 14 bases. Looked up from germline, CDR1 is SEHNR and CDR2 is FQNEAQ (reference sequence). This CDR3 has 12 amino acids. The CDR3 sequence is CASTPLIPEAFF. In DNA form, the CDR3 reads TGTGCCAGCACCCCACTGATCCCGGAAGCTTTCTTT.

J is TRBJ2-7 and V is TRBV4-1; D is uncertain. Trimming pared 2 bases from V and 2 bases from J, leaving 10 bases between. Germline V lookup: CDR1 MGHRA, CDR2 YSYEKL. This CDR3 is built from 14 residues. The CDR3 DNA is TGCGCCAGCAGCCAATGGGGTGGACCCTACGAGCAGTACTTC. It translates to CASSQWGGPYEQYF.

V gene TRBV5-1 combines with J gene TRBJ2-5; D is ambiguous. The germline gives CDR1 SGHRS, CDR2 YFSETQ. The ends were cut back, 6 bases at V and 5 bases at J, with 14 bases in the middle. This CDR3 contains 13 residues. CDR3 loop: CASMLMGRETQYF. The DNA for the CDR3 is TGCGCCAGCATGTTGATGGGCCGGGAGACCCAGTACTTC. The full variable domain, in which reference TRBV5-1 and TRBJ2-5 provide the parts outside the CDR3, is KAGVTQTPRYLIKTRGQQVTLSCSPISGHRSVSWYQQTPGQGLQFLFEYFSETQRNKGNFPGRFSGRQFSNSRSEMNVSTLELGDSALYLCASMLMGRETQYFGPGTRLLVL.

At least ten counts were recorded for this clonotype. V gene TRBV7-2 combines with J gene TRBJ1-3; TRBD1 aligns across 7 bases. This CDR3 contains 16 residues. Germline loops: CDR1 SGHTA, CDR2 FQGNSA. With V trimmed by 5 bases and J by 0 bases, 7 bases remained unmatched. The CDR3 DNA is TGTGCCAGCAGCAAGGAGGGGGCGCGCTCTGGAAACACCATATATTTT. Translating gives CASSKEGARSGNTIYF.

The chain combines TRBV7-2 with TRBJ2-5; TRBD2 matches 8 bases. Looked up from germline, CDR1 is SGHTA and CDR2 is FQGNSA. The CDR3 extends over 17 amino acids. Germline trimming cut 2 bases from V and 5 bases from J; bases unmatched to any gene: 13. In DNA, the CDR3 is TGTGCCAGCAGCTTATTCTTTTCGGGGTCGGGAGGGGAGACCCAGTACTTC. This sequence encodes CASSLFFSGSGGETQYF. The full variable domain, completed using reference TRBV7-2 and TRBJ2-5, is GAGVSQSPSNKVTEKGKDVELRCDPISGHTALYWYRQSLGQGLEFLIYFQGNSAPDKSGLPSDRFSAERTGGSVSTLTIQRTQQEDSAVYLCASSLFFSGSGGETQYFGPGTRLLVL.

The chain uses TRBV20-1 and TRBJ2-6; D possibly corresponds to TRBD1 (5 bases). CDR1 is DFQATT, CDR2 SNEGSKA, per germline (reference sequence). V lost 6 bases and J 4 bases, leaving 13 bases between the germline ends. The CDR3 extends over 14 amino acids. CDR3 sequence (DNA): TGCAGTGCACGTGACAGTGCCGGGGCCAACGTCCTGACTTTC. Protein product: CSARDSAGANVLTF.

CDR3 bases: TGTGCCAGCAGTTCCTCCTCGGGCCAGCCCCAGCATTTT. It encodes CASSSSSGQPQHF. This sequence joins TRBV6-6 and TRBJ1-5; no firm D call. The CDR3 has 13 residues. V lost 4 bases to trimming and J lost 7 bases, with 11 bases between them. The germline V gene has CDR1 MNHNY and CDR2 SVGAGI (reference sequence).

This chain connects TRBV11-1 to TRBJ2-2, with D possibly matching TRBD2 (6 bases). CDR3 length equals 18 residues. Germline V gives CDR1 SGHAT, CDR2 FQDESV (reference sequence). V lost 2 bases to trimming and J lost 5 bases, with 21 bases between them. The CDR3 region is CASSLFGNVGAGTGELFF. CDR3 DNA: TGTGCCAGCAGCTTATTCGGCAACGTGGGCGCGGGGACCGGGGAGCTGTTTTTT.

The chain links TRBV25-1 to TRBJ2-1; 7 nucleotides line up with TRBD2. Unmatched junction bases numbered 6, after V lost 4 bases and J lost 0 bases. The CDR3 consists of 16 residues. The germline gives CDR1 MGHDK, CDR2 SYGVNS. CDR3 in amino acids: CASSGGWDYSYNEQFF. Written as DNA, the CDR3 is TGTGCCAGCAGTGGGGGGTGGGACTACTCCTACAATGAGCAGTTCTTC.

The genes are TRBV4-1 and TRBJ2-7; a possible D gene is TRBD2 (5 bases). Germline CDR1 reads MGHRA; CDR2 reads YSYEKL. Deletions cut 0 bases from V and 2 bases from J, with 20 bases between. The CDR3 contains 18 residues. CDR3 sequence reads: CASSQDSSMGSGTYEQYF. Here the CDR3 DNA reads TGCGCCAGCAGCCAAGATTCCTCAATGGGAAGCGGTACCTACGAGCAGTACTTC.

The chain carries TRBV2 and TRBJ2-2, with 9 bases that match TRBD2. The CDR3 contains 14 residues. Looked up from germline, CDR1 is SNHLY and CDR2 is FYNNEI. The V and J ends lost 6 bases and 6 bases, in that order; junction bases with no gene match: 5. The CDR3 DNA reads as TGTGCCAGCAGCCGGCGGGAGGGGTCCGGGGAGCTGTTTTTT. Translation gives CASSRREGSGELFF.

V usage is TRBV20-1 and J usage is TRBJ2-2, with TRBD1 as a possible D gene (6 bases). There are 14 residues in the CDR3. Trimming removed 3 bases at V and 1 base at J, with 9 bases between. Germline V CDR1 and CDR2: DFQATT, SNEGSKA (reference sequence). DNA for the CDR3: TGCAGTGCTAGTAAACAGGGGAACACCGGGGAGCTGTTTTTT. Its translation: CSASKQGNTGELFF.

The genes are TRBV20-1 and TRBJ1-1, with D possibly TRBD1 on 5 matching bases. Trimming pared 5 bases from V and 6 bases from J, leaving 19 bases between. Germline lookup yields CDR1 DFQATT and CDR2 SNEGSKA (reference sequence). The length of the CDR3 is 14 residues. In nucleotides, the CDR3 is TGCAGTGCTCTAAGGGACGGCCGTGGGGCTGAAGCTTTCTTT. Amino acids: CSALRDGRGAEAFF.

The sample holds a few counts of this clonotype. The CDR3 DNA is TGCAGTGCTAGGGCGGCGGGGGGGCCCCACGAGCAGTACTTC. This encodes CSARAAGGPHEQYF. This chain links TRBV20-1 with TRBJ2-7, with 9 bases fitting TRBD2. Losses at the gene ends were 3 bases for V and 5 bases for J; bases not matched to a gene: 8. Germline loops: CDR1 DFQATT, CDR2 SNEGSKA (reference sequence). This CDR3 is built from 14 residues.

This chain links TRBV15 with TRBJ2-4; possibly TRBD1 or TRBD2 for D (5 bases each). The germline V gene encodes CDR1 LNHNV and CDR2 YYDKDF (reference sequence). V lost 5 bases, J lost 8 bases, and 13 bases lay in between. The CDR3 consists of 13 residues. Here the CDR3 DNA reads TGTGCCACCAGCGGGCGACAGAGGGACATTCAGTACTTC. Protein: CATSGRQRDIQYF.

This chain joins TRBV5-5 and TRBJ2-4; D remains unclear. The CDR3 covers 15 residues. Trimming cost V 4 bases and J 0 bases, with 11 bases left between them. Germline CDR1 is SGHKS and CDR2 is YYEKEE (reference sequence). CDR3 sequence reads: CASSLERLAKNIQYF. CDR3 coding DNA: TGTGCCAGCAGCCTCGAGAGGCTAGCCAAAAACATTCAGTACTTC. The variable domain in full, completed from reference TRBV5-5 and TRBJ2-4, reads DAGVTQSPTHLIKTRGQQVTLRCSPISGHKSVSWYQQVLGQGPQFIFQYYEKEERGRGNFPDRFSARQFPNYSSELNVNALLLGDSALYLCASSLERLAKNIQYFGAGTRLSVL.

The V and J genes are TRBV5-6 and TRBJ1-5; no definite D call. Germline CDR1 reads SGHDT; CDR2 reads YYEEEE. Trimming cost V 2 bases and J 3 bases, with 9 bases left between them. The length of the CDR3 is 14 residues. DNA of the CDR3: TGTGCCAGCAGCTTCCGGGGAAACAATCAGCCCCAGCATTTT. This gives the protein CASSFRGNNQPQHF.

The V and J genes are TRBV6-5 and TRBJ1-2, with TRBD1 matching over 8 bases. The CDR3 consists of 18 residues. J lost 4 bases, V lost 0 bases, and 13 bases had no gene match. The V gene's germline CDR1 is MNHEY and CDR2 SVGAGI. CDR3 bases: TGTGCCAGCAGTTACTCGTTTGGACAGGGTCAGGGCGTCTATGGCTACACCTTC. This encodes CASSYSFGQGQGVYGYTF.

There are a few counts of this clonotype. The rearrangement joins TRBV9 to TRBJ2-2; 8 bases are shared with TRBD1. The CDR3 is 14 residues long. V trimming: 5 bases; J trimming: 7 bases; junction bases outside the gene matches: 7. From germline, CDR1 is SGDLS and CDR2 YYNGEE. The CDR3 loop reads CASSAQGANGELFF. CDR3 bases: TGTGCCAGCAGTGCGCAGGGGGCGAACGGGGAGCTGTTTTTT.

V and J are TRBV10-3 and TRBJ1-1; TRBD1 might be the D (5 bases). The V gene lost 1 base and the J gene lost 6 bases, with 21 bases spanning the gap. This CDR3 region has 17 residues. Germline V gene data show CDR1 as ENHRY and CDR2 as SYGVKD. The chain's CDR3 is CAISELKGRGERSEAFF. CDR3 bases: TGTGCCATCAGTGAGTTGAAGGGAAGGGGCGAACGGTCTGAAGCTTTCTTT.

This clonotype was found a few times. The chain links TRBV2 to TRBJ1-1; 7 nucleotides match TRBD1. CDR1 SNHLY and CDR2 FYNNEI come from the germline V gene. There are 14 residues in the CDR3. Trimming removed 6 bases from V and 0 bases from J; junction bases left unmatched: 4. The CDR3 region is CASRLDRLNTEAFF. Here the CDR3 DNA reads TGTGCCAGCAGGTTGGACAGGCTGAACACTGAAGCTTTCTTT.

This clonotype was counted between two and nine times. The gene calls are TRBV20-1 and TRBJ1-5; maybe TRBD1 (6 bases). The CDR3 spans 14 residues. From germline, CDR1 is DFQATT and CDR2 SNEGSKA (reference sequence). V was pared by 0 bases and J by 6 bases, with 12 bases between. The CDR3, as DNA: TGCAGTGCTAGAGAATCCGGGGGCGGTCAGCCCCAGCATTTT. It codes for CSARESGGGQPQHF.

CDR3 amino acids: CASSSSPGLNYNEQFF. In nucleotides, the CDR3 is TGTGCCAGCAGTTCCTCCCCGGGACTTAACTACAATGAGCAGTTCTTC. This sequence joins TRBV12-3 or TRBV12-4 and TRBJ2-1; TRBD2 might be the D (6 bases). The CDR3 length is 16 residues. V lost 4 bases to trimming and J lost 3 bases, with 16 bases between them.

The rearrangement uses TRBV6-1 and TRBJ1-5, with D perhaps matching TRBD1 (6 bases). V was cut by 8 bases and J by 4 bases, with 18 bases left in between. Germline V CDR1 and CDR2: MNHNS, SASEGT. The CDR3 loop spans 15 amino acids. CDR3 sequence: CASDRGVRGNQPQHF. The CDR3 nucleotides are TGTGCCAGCGATAGGGGGGTGCGGGGTAATCAGCCCCAGCATTTT.

This clonotype was seen a few times. J is TRBJ2-5 and V is TRBV12-5; D remains unclear. This CDR3 region has 13 residues. Germline CDR1 LGHNT, CDR2 FRNRAP. Trimming stripped 0 bases from V and 3 bases from J, with 5 bases between. This CDR3 is CASGLVGEETQYF. Written as DNA, the CDR3 is TGTGCTAGTGGTTTGGTGGGTGAAGAGACCCAGTACTTC.

This clonotype has only a few counts. The chain combines TRBV7-2 with TRBJ2-2; TRBD2 matches 12 bases. The germline gives CDR1 SGHTA, CDR2 FQGNSA. The J segment lost 1 base and the V segment lost 10 bases, leaving 10 bases of the junction unmatched. The CDR3 has 17 amino acids. CDR3 region: CANFRTSGMRNTGELFF. DNA for the CDR3: TGTGCCAATTTTCGGACTAGCGGGATGCGGAACACCGGGGAGCTGTTTTTT. Supplemented by reference TRBV7-2 and TRBJ2-2, the full variable domain reads GAGVSQSPSNKVTEKGKDVELRCDPISGHTALYWYRQSLGQGLEFLIYFQGNSAPDKSGLPSDRFSAERTGGSVSTLTIQRTQQEDSAVYLCANFRTSGMRNTGELFFGEGSRLTVL.